The 28 T cell receptor beta chains listed next were all sequenced from one sample in a study of blood T cell repertoires in COVID-19. TCRdb's copy holds only in-frame clones and misses some; the assay was immunoSEQ multiplex PCR. This sample has tens of thousands of clones, with more than 85% found just once. Input material: peripheral blood. The receptors were gathered from a man between 60 and 75 years old with acute or convalescent COVID-19.

The chain links TRBV28 to TRBJ2-2, with a possible D match to TRBD2 (5 bases). Germline values: CDR1 MDHEN, CDR2 SYDVKM. CDR3 length: 12 residues. The V and J ends lost 6 bases and 7 bases respectively, with 9 bases between them. Here the CDR3 DNA reads TGTGCCAGCAGAGAGGGTAACGGGGAGCTGTTTTTT. Translation gives CASREGNGELFF.

The rearrangement uses TRBV6-1 and TRBJ2-3; maybe TRBD2 (6 bases). Per germline, CDR1 MNHNS and CDR2 SASEGT. Trimming stripped 2 bases from V and 2 bases from J, with 14 bases between. There are 16 residues in the CDR3. Here the CDR3 reads CASSERGNGPTDTQYF. In DNA, the CDR3 is TGTGCCAGCAGTGAACGCGGGAACGGCCCCACAGATACGCAGTATTTT.

This clone was picked up one time. The chain recombines TRBV6-5 with TRBJ1-2; perhaps TRBD1 as D (5 bases). Germline loops: CDR1 MNHEY, CDR2 SVGAGI. The ends were cut back, 7 bases at V and 1 base at J, with 16 bases in the middle. This CDR3 comprises 15 residues. The CDR3 spells CASMGGVHVNYGYTF. CDR3 bases: TGTGCCAGCATGGGGGGGGTACACGTTAACTATGGCTACACCTTC.

V usage is TRBV5-4 and J usage is TRBJ2-7, with 11 bases that match TRBD2. Losses at the gene ends were 5 bases for V and 7 bases for J; bases not matched to a gene: 8. The CDR3 loop spans 14 amino acids. Per the germline V gene, CDR1 is SGHNT and CDR2 is YYREEE (reference sequence). CDR3 amino acids: CASSLAGGRWEQYF. CDR3 nucleotides: TGTGCCAGCAGTTTAGCGGGAGGGCGATGGGAGCAGTACTTC.

The V gene is TRBV18, the J gene TRBJ1-1; perhaps TRBD1 as D (5 bases). Germline V gene lookup returns CDR1 KGHSH and CDR2 LQKENI. There are 12 residues in the CDR3. Trimming left V 2 bases short and J 4 bases short, with 5 bases between. The CDR3: CASSPGATEAFF. The CDR3 nucleotides read TGTGCCAGCTCACCAGGGGCCACTGAAGCTTTCTTT.

Only one count was recorded for this clone. The chain joins TRBV7-2 to TRBJ2-1, with 7 bases aligning to TRBD1. CDR1 SGHTA and CDR2 FQGNSA come from the germline V gene. This CDR3 spans 14 amino acids. The junction had 5 bases not matched to a gene; V was cut back by 0 bases and J by 9 bases. The CDR3 reads CASSLANRGVEQFF. CDR3 in DNA: TGTGCCAGCAGCTTAGCGAACAGGGGTGTTGAGCAGTTCTTC.

The chain uses TRBV30 and TRBJ1-5; D is undetermined. Germline CDR1 and CDR2: GTSNPN and SVGIG (reference sequence). V was cut by 5 bases and J by 2 bases, with 10 bases left in between. The CDR3 spans 13 residues. CDR3 sequence: CAWGLGGNQPQHF. CDR3 nucleotides: TGTGCCTGGGGATTGGGAGGCAATCAGCCCCAGCATTTT.

V usage is TRBV11-2 and J usage is TRBJ1-2, with a tentative D call TRBD1 (6 bases). The CDR3 extends over 14 amino acids. V lost 0 bases to trimming and J lost 2 bases, with 7 bases between them. Germline V CDR1 and CDR2: SGHAT, FQNNGV. The CDR3 DNA is TGTGCCAGCAGCTTAGACCAGGGGAACTATGGCTACACCTTC. Its translation: CASSLDQGNYGYTF. The variable domain in full, with the rest retrieved from reference TRBV11-2 and TRBJ1-2, is EAGVAQSPRYKIIEKRQSVAFWCNPISGHATLYWYQQILGQGPKLLIQFQNNGVVDDSQLPKDRFSAERLKGVDSTLKIQPAKLEDSAVYLCASSLDQGNYGYTFGSGTRLTVV.

The chain couples TRBV19 to TRBJ1-5; D perhaps matches TRBD1 (5 bases). CDR1 is LNHDA, CDR2 SQIVND, per germline (reference sequence). This CDR3 region has 14 residues. Trimming took off 6 bases at V and 6 bases at J, with 15 bases between the two ends. In nucleotides, the CDR3 is TGTGCCAGTAGAGCGGACGGGGGAGTTCAGCCCCAGCATTTT. Its translation is CASRADGGVQPQHF.

The genes are TRBV3-1 (or the pseudogene TRBV3-2) and TRBJ2-2, with D possibly being TRBD2 (6 bases). This CDR3 spans 14 amino acids. Looked up from germline, CDR1 is LGHDT and CDR2 is YNNKEL (reference sequence). The V gene lost 1 base and the J gene lost 6 bases, with 9 bases spanning the gap. The CDR3 reads CASSQVTSSGELFF. The CDR3, as DNA: TGTGCCAGCAGCCAAGTGACTAGTTCCGGGGAGCTGTTTTTT.

The V and J genes are TRBV13 and TRBJ1-1, with TRBD1 matching 9 bases. The CDR3 extends over 14 amino acids. CDR1 PRHDT and CDR2 FYEKMQ come from the germline V gene (reference sequence). The junction had 2 bases not matched to a gene; V was cut back by 5 bases and J by 1 base. The chain's CDR3 is CASSLTGGNTEAFF. The CDR3 DNA reads as TGTGCCAGCAGCCTGACAGGGGGGAACACTGAAGCTTTCTTT.

This chain links TRBV19 with TRBJ2-7, with D possibly matching TRBD2 (6 bases). Trimming left V 9 bases short and J 2 bases short, with 17 bases between. The CDR3 is 14 residues long. Germline CDR1 reads LNHDA; CDR2 reads SQIVND (reference sequence). The CDR3 region has the DNA TGTGCCAGGGGGAGACGGAGGGACCCCTACGAGCAGTACTTC. Translating gives CARGRRRDPYEQYF.

J is TRBJ2-2 and V is TRBV28; 11 positions agree with TRBD2. The CDR3 sequence is 17 residues long. CDR1 is MDHEN and CDR2 is SYDVKM in the germline V gene. V lost 0 bases, J lost 6 bases, and 6 bases stayed unmatched. CDR3 protein: CASSLWRLAGGPGELFF. CDR3 DNA sequence: TGTGCCAGCAGTTTATGGCGGCTAGCGGGAGGCCCCGGGGAGCTGTTTTTT.

This chain uses TRBV28 with TRBJ1-6, with 10 bases matching TRBD1. CDR1 is MDHEN and CDR2 is SYDVKM in the germline V gene. This CDR3 is built from 18 residues. J gave up 4 bases and V 3 bases, and 9 bases lay outside the gene matches. In DNA form, the CDR3 reads TGTGCCAGCAGTTTCCTGACAGGGGGCTCATTTTATAATTCACCCCTCCACTTT. Its translation is CASSFLTGGSFYNSPLHF.

The chain uses TRBV6-2 or TRBV6-3 and TRBJ2-4, with D possibly being TRBD1 (6 bases). The CDR3 totals 19 residues. Trimming removed 0 bases at V and 0 bases at J, with 18 bases between. Germline values: CDR1 MNHEY, CDR2 SVGEGT. CDR3 region: CASSYSPDSKLLAKNIQYF. CDR3 DNA sequence: TGTGCCAGCAGTTACTCCCCGGACAGCAAGCTGCTAGCCAAAAACATTCAGTACTTC.

This rearrangement joins TRBV30 to TRBJ1-3; the match to TRBD1 covers 7 bases. In germline, CDR1 is GTSNPN, CDR2 SVGIG (reference sequence). Losses at the gene ends were 7 bases for V and 1 base for J; bases not matched to a gene: 16. The CDR3 covers 17 residues. CDR3 sequence: CASGGTELFLSGNTIYF. The CDR3 DNA is TGTGCCTCAGGGGGGACCGAACTGTTTTTATCTGGAAACACCATATATTTT.

The chain carries TRBV5-1 and TRBJ1-2; D remains ambiguous. CDR1 is SGHRS, CDR2 YFSETQ, per germline. Trimming left V 4 bases short and J 5 bases short, with 12 bases between. CDR3 length equals 13 residues. The CDR3 DNA reads as TGCGCCAGCAGCCTCGACCGAGGGTATGGCTACACCTTC. It specifies CASSLDRGYGYTF.

This chain joins TRBV7-2 and TRBJ2-4, with 7 bases aligning to TRBD1. CDR1 and CDR2 (germline): SGHTA, FQGNSA. Trimming took 5 bases from V and 6 from J; bases not matched to a gene: 10. CDR3 length: 15 amino acids. CDR3 in DNA: TGTGCCAGCAGCGCCAACAGGGGTGGGGGAAACATTCAGTACTTC. It codes for CASSANRGGGNIQYF. The whole variable domain, filled in from reference TRBV7-2 and TRBJ2-4, reads GAGVSQSPSNKVTEKGKDVELRCDPISGHTALYWYRQSLGQGLEFLIYFQGNSAPDKSGLPSDRFSAERTGGSVSTLTIQRTQQEDSAVYLCASSANRGGGNIQYFGAGTRLSVL.

This chain uses TRBV25-1 with TRBJ1-1, with 8 bases identical to TRBD1. Germline V gives CDR1 MGHDK, CDR2 SYGVNS. The V gene end was trimmed by 4 bases and the J gene end by 5 bases; junction bases not matched to a gene: 6. The CDR3 has 14 amino acids. The CDR3 sequence: CASSGRTGRTEAFF. In DNA, the CDR3 is TGTGCCAGCAGTGGACGGACAGGGAGGACTGAAGCTTTCTTT.

V is TRBV6-6 and J is TRBJ2-3, with 14 bases identical to TRBD2. V was pared by 5 bases and J by 4 bases, with 17 bases of the junction left unmatched. CDR3 length: 20 residues. Germline lookup yields CDR1 MNHNY and CDR2 SVGAGI (reference sequence). The CDR3 DNA is TGTGCCAGCAGTCGCGGGCCCGGGACTAGCGGGAGTTATTCGGCAGATACGCAGTATTTT. This encodes CASSRGPGTSGSYSADTQYF.

Here the CDR3 reads CASSLDRHSYGYTF. CDR3 sequence (DNA): TGTGCCAGCAGCTTAGATCGACACTCCTATGGCTACACCTTC. The V call is TRBV7-6, the J call TRBJ1-2; D gene ambiguous. V lost 1 base, J lost 4 bases, and 10 bases lay in between. CDR1 is SGHVS and CDR2 is FNYEAQ in the germline V gene. The CDR3 sequence is 14 residues long.

This rearrangement joins TRBV21-1 to TRBJ2-5; no DNA check was done on the table's D call, TRBD2. TRBV21-1 is a pseudogene segment. The CDR3 has 17 residues. Here the CDR3 reads CASSPPLGSGRVETQYF. DNA for the CDR3: TGTGCCAGCAGCCCCCCTCTTGGTAGCGGGAGAGTGGAGACCCAGTACTTC.

V gene TRBV25-1 combines with J gene TRBJ1-1; D is unclear. Trimming took off 5 bases at V and 0 bases at J, with 19 bases between the two ends. The CDR3 is 17 residues long. CDR1 is MGHDK and CDR2 is SYGVNS in the germline V gene. This CDR3 reads CASSSVKVGSVNTEAFF. The CDR3, as DNA: TGTGCCAGCAGTTCAGTAAAGGTCGGCAGCGTGAACACTGAAGCTTTCTTT.

This chain joins TRBV30 and TRBJ1-6; no reliable D call. The CDR3 runs 14 residues. V lost 0 bases and J 7 bases, leaving 10 bases between the germline ends. In germline, CDR1 is GTSNPN, CDR2 SVGIG (reference sequence). CDR3 nucleotides: TGTGCCTGGAGTGTACGGGAGTCCAATTCACCCCTCCACTTT. Translation gives CAWSVRESNSPLHF.

The gene calls are TRBV3-1 (or the pseudogene TRBV3-2) and TRBJ1-1; D call uncertain. Trimming took off 1 base at V and 1 base at J, with 4 bases between the two ends. This CDR3 is 13 amino acids long. Germline-derived CDR1 and CDR2 are LGHDT and YNNKEL (reference sequence). The CDR3 is CASSQGRNTEAFF. In nucleotides, the CDR3 is TGTGCCAGCAGCCAAGGCAGGAACACTGAAGCTTTCTTT.

This chain links TRBV19 with TRBJ2-5; D is perhaps TRBD1 (6 bases). Germline V gene sequence: CDR1 LNHDA, CDR2 SQIVND (reference sequence). The CDR3 consists of 13 residues. Between the trimmed V and J ends, which lost 9 bases and 1 base, there was a span of 12 bases. CDR3 in DNA: TGTGCCAGCCCACACAGGGTCCAAGAGACCCAGTACTTC. Translation gives CASPHRVQETQYF.

The V call is TRBV12-2, the J call TRBJ1-1; TRBD1 is the table's D call and was not checked against the DNA. TRBV12-2 is marked as a pseudogene. This CDR3 spans 17 amino acids. The CDR3 reads CASRLGRGTNLNTEAFF. The CDR3 coding sequence is TGTGCAAGTCGCTTAGGAAGGGGAACCAACCTGAACACTGAAGCTTTCTTT.

The rearrangement joins TRBV4-3 to TRBJ1-3, with a possible D match to TRBD1 (5 bases). Germline V gene sequence: CDR1 LGHNA, CDR2 YSLEER. CDR3 length equals 18 residues. V was clipped by 0 bases and J by 2 bases, with 17 bases between them. The CDR3 protein is CASSQDIRGSHPGNTIYF. The DNA for the CDR3 is TGCGCCAGCAGCCAAGATATAAGGGGCAGCCATCCTGGAAACACCATATATTTT.